This passage covers 30 T cell receptor beta chains from one sample sequenced in a study of beta chain features in type 1 diabetes. Expressed TCRB transcripts were sequenced because the entire RNA isolate underwent reverse transcription. The table came from immunoSEQ multiplex PCR; TCRdb's copy has only in-frame clones and leaves some out. This sample has under 900,000 clones; 15% to 20% occur once, and the top ten carry around 0.02%. The sequencing input was naive CD4+ T cells from blood. These receptors came from a woman under 30 in good health.

The chain is built from TRBV19 and TRBJ1-1; 10 positions match TRBD1. Germline V gene data show CDR1 as LNHDA and CDR2 as SQIVND (reference sequence). CDR3 length: 14 residues. J lost 9 bases, V lost 6 bases, and 10 bases had no gene match. The CDR3 sequence: CASRPRDRGFKAFF. In DNA, the CDR3 is TGTGCCAGTAGGCCCCGGGACAGGGGATTTAAAGCTTTCTTT. Drawing the rest from reference TRBV19 and TRBJ1-1, the complete variable domain is DGGITQSPKYLFRKEGQNVTLSCEQNLNHDAMYWYRQDPGQGLRLIYYSQIVNDFQKGDIAEGYSVSREKKESFPLTVTSAQKNPTAFYLCASRPRDRGFKAFFGQGTRLTVV.

This clone has a handful of counts. The CDR3 sequence is CASSPNSFLGGNEQFF. CDR3 DNA sequence: TGTGCCAGCAGCCCAAACTCCTTCCTAGGCGGGAATGAGCAGTTCTTC. The chain joins TRBV7-3 to TRBJ2-1, with D perhaps matching TRBD2 (5 bases). V was trimmed by 5 bases and J by 7 bases, leaving 21 bases between them. The CDR3 is 16 amino acids. Germline assignment: CDR1 SGHTA and CDR2 FQGTGA.

In this sample, this clone turned up a few times. J is TRBJ2-7 and V is TRBV23-1, with a tentative D call TRBD1 (5 bases). TRBV23-1 counts as an open reading frame of uncertain function. Trimming shortened V by 2 bases and J by 2 bases, and 10 bases separated the two germline ends. The CDR3 spans 14 residues. CDR3 residues: CASSQRGGTYEQYF. CDR3 bases: TGCGCCAGCAGTCAAAGGGGCGGAACCTACGAGCAGTACTTC.

This clone was seen a handful of times. The V gene is TRBV6-5, the J gene TRBJ2-7; D remains ambiguous. CDR1 is MNHEY and CDR2 is SVGAGI in the germline V gene. The V end was cut by 5 bases, the J end by 5 bases, with 10 bases between. This CDR3 is 12 amino acids long. The CDR3 nucleotides are TGTGCCAGCAGTATGGCAGGAAACGAGCAGTACTTC. Amino acids: CASSMAGNEQYF.

This clone was seen only a few times. The chain joins TRBV15 to TRBJ2-5; D not resolved. The CDR3 extends over 13 amino acids. The germline V gene encodes CDR1 LNHNV and CDR2 YYDKDF (reference sequence). Trimming shortened V by 0 bases and J by 7 bases, and 9 bases separated the two germline ends. CDR3 nucleotides: TGTGCCACCAGCAGAGAGGAGTGGGGGACCCAGTACTTC. It translates to CATSREEWGTQYF.

The rearrangement joins TRBV15 to TRBJ2-7, with D tentatively TRBD1 (5 bases). Trimming took off 1 base at V and 10 bases at J, with 11 bases between the two ends. Per the germline V gene, CDR1 is LNHNV and CDR2 is YYDKDF (reference sequence). This CDR3 has 12 amino acids. Here the CDR3 reads CATSRAGNGQYF. As DNA, the CDR3 is TGTGCCACCAGCAGAGCAGGGAATGGTCAGTACTTC.

V gene TRBV4-2 combines with J gene TRBJ1-1, with TRBD1 matching 8 bases. The CDR3 is 14 amino acids. Germline CDR1 LGHNA, CDR2 YNFKEQ. Losses at the gene ends were 2 bases for V and 4 bases for J; bases not matched to a gene: 3. The chain's CDR3 is CASSQTTGGTEAFF. The CDR3 region has the DNA TGTGCCAGCAGCCAAACAACAGGGGGCACTGAAGCTTTCTTT.

Only a few counts were recorded for this clone. The gene calls are TRBV2 and TRBJ2-2; perhaps TRBD1 as D (5 bases). Germline V CDR1 and CDR2: SNHLY, FYNNEI. CDR3 length equals 14 residues. Trimming took 4 bases from V and 7 from J, leaving 13 bases between them. The DNA for the CDR3 is TGTGCCAGCAGTGTTGCCAGGGAAATCGGGGAGCTGTTTTTT. Translated, it gives CASSVAREIGELFF.

This chain connects TRBV4-2 to TRBJ2-3; TRBD2 matches 9 bases. With V trimmed by 4 bases and J by 3 bases, 5 bases remained unmatched. The germline V gene encodes CDR1 LGHNA and CDR2 YNFKEQ. CDR3 length equals 15 residues. CDR3 nucleotide sequence: TGTGCCAGCAGCCGGACTAGCGATTGGACAGATACGCAGTATTTT. Translated: CASSRTSDWTDTQYF.

Comments on this clone: Distinct nucleotide sequences in the sample also encode this CDR3. The genes are TRBV7-2 and TRBJ2-7; D possibly corresponds to TRBD1 (5 bases). This CDR3 contains 12 residues. V was pared by 2 bases and J by 3 bases, with 5 bases between. Germline V CDR1 and CDR2: SGHTA, FQGNSA. The DNA of the CDR3 is TGTGCCAGCAGCTTACAGGGCTACGAGCAGTACTTC. It specifies CASSLQGYEQYF.

This clone appeared a few times. The chain recombines TRBV18 with TRBJ2-7; TRBD1 matches at 9 bases. The CDR3 has 15 amino acids. Looked up from germline, CDR1 is KGHSH and CDR2 is LQKENI. V lost 5 bases, J lost 2 bases, and 7 bases stayed unmatched. The CDR3 loop is CASSAGTGFPYEQYF. CDR3 nucleotides: TGTGCCAGCTCAGCCGGGACAGGGTTTCCCTACGAGCAGTACTTC.

The CDR3 DNA is TGTGCCAGCAGTTTGAACACCGGGGAGCTGTTTTTT. Its protein product is CASSLNTGELFF. The chain has TRBV25-1 and TRBJ2-2, with D unclear. This CDR3 region has 12 residues. In germline, CDR1 is MGHDK, CDR2 SYGVNS. V lost 5 bases and J lost 1, with 2 bases in between.

This clone has a handful of counts. At the DNA level, this CDR3 is encoded by other sequences in the same sample as well. This sequence joins TRBV20-1 and TRBJ2-5, with unresolved D. Trimming left V 3 bases short and J 4 bases short, with 6 bases between. The CDR3 totals 11 residues. Germline CDR1 DFQATT, CDR2 SNEGSKA (reference sequence). As DNA, the CDR3 is TGCAGTGCTAGCCCTGGAGAGACCCAGTACTTC. It translates to CSASPGETQYF.

The chain couples TRBV25-1 to TRBJ2-1; D unresolved. Trimming took off 1 base at V and 9 bases at J, with 7 bases between the two ends. The CDR3 sequence is 12 residues long. Germline CDR1 and CDR2: MGHDK and SYGVNS. The CDR3 spells CASSESGVEQFF. The CDR3 bases are TGTGCCAGCAGTGAATCGGGTGTTGAGCAGTTCTTC.

This clone has a handful of counts. The chain recombines TRBV15 with TRBJ2-3, with D maybe TRBD2 (5 bases). The CDR3 covers 15 residues. V was clipped by 4 bases and J by 2 bases, with 13 bases between them. Germline CDR1 LNHNV, CDR2 YYDKDF (reference sequence). The CDR3 DNA reads as TGTGCCACCAGCAAGGGCCTGGACTCCACAGATACGCAGTATTTT. It is translated as CATSKGLDSTDTQYF. The full variable domain, rest sourced from reference TRBV15 and TRBJ2-3, is DAMVIQNPRYQVTQFGKPVTLSCSQTLNHNVMYWYQQKSSQAPKLLFHYYDKDFNNEADTPDNFQSRRPNTSFCFLDIRSPGLGDTAMYLCATSKGLDSTDTQYFGPGTRLTVL.

Remarks on this clone: Other nucleotide sequences in the sample specify the same CDR3. The J gene is TRBJ2-7, the V gene TRBV7-9, with a possible D match to TRBD1 (6 bases). V was shortened by 5 bases and J by 6 bases, with 11 bases between the two germline ends. The CDR3 is 12 residues long. The germline CDR1 and CDR2 sequences are SEHNR and FQNEAQ (reference sequence). CDR3: CASSPQGIEQYF. Written as DNA, the CDR3 is TGTGCCAGCAGCCCACAGGGTATCGAGCAGTACTTC.

The chain joins TRBV2 to TRBJ2-5, with TRBD1 identical over 8 bases. The J segment lost 4 bases and the V segment lost 8 bases, leaving 9 bases of the junction unmatched. Germline V gene sequence: CDR1 SNHLY, CDR2 FYNNEI. The CDR3 loop spans 14 amino acids. CDR3 in amino acids: CASGGQGARETQYF. Written as DNA, the CDR3 is TGTGCCAGCGGGGGGCAGGGGGCTAGAGAGACCCAGTACTTC.

This clone was detected a few times. This chain connects TRBV28 to TRBJ1-5; D gene uncertain. Germline V gene lookup returns CDR1 MDHEN and CDR2 SYDVKM. The CDR3 has 12 residues. V was clipped by 7 bases and J by 6 bases, with 10 bases between them. The CDR3 DNA sequence: TGTGCCAGCACCGCTCTGGGTCAGCCCCAGCATTTT. Translated: CASTALGQPQHF.

The V call is TRBV11-1, the J call TRBJ2-3; possibly TRBD1 for D (6 bases). This CDR3 is 17 amino acids long. V dropped 1 base and J dropped 5 bases, with 19 bases sitting between them. From germline, CDR1 is SGHAT and CDR2 FQDESV (reference sequence). The CDR3 loop is CASSLVRDTLLLDTQYF. The CDR3 DNA reads TGTGCCAGCAGCTTAGTCCGGGACACATTACTATTAGATACGCAGTATTTT.

The chain has TRBV5-6 and TRBJ2-3, with D unclear. Trimming stripped 1 base from V and 2 bases from J, with 8 bases between. This CDR3 spans 14 amino acids. From germline, CDR1 is SGHDT and CDR2 YYEEEE. The CDR3 sequence: CASSLNSLTDTQYF. CDR3 coding DNA: TGTGCCAGCAGCTTGAACTCCCTCACAGATACGCAGTATTTT.

The chain links TRBV5-4 to TRBJ2-1; no clear D gene. The CDR3 loop spans 13 amino acids. Germline V gives CDR1 SGHNT, CDR2 YYREEE (reference sequence). V lost 9 bases and J lost 5, with 15 bases in between. The CDR3 bases are TGTGCCACCGGTGATACCAGTGACAATGAGCAGTTCTTC. This translates into CATGDTSDNEQFF. The full variable domain, with the rest looked up from reference TRBV5-4 and TRBJ2-1, is ETGVTQSPTHLIKTRGQQVTLRCSSQSGHNTVSWYQQALGQGPQFIFQYYREEENGRGNFPPRFSGLQFPNYSSELNVNALELDDSALYLCATGDTSDNEQFFGPGTRLTVL.

The chain joins TRBV18 to TRBJ2-3; TRBD1 or TRBD2 may be the D gene (5 bases each). The V gene's germline CDR1 is KGHSH and CDR2 LQKENI. This CDR3 contains 17 residues. V was pared by 6 bases and J by 0 bases, with 19 bases between. The chain's CDR3 is CASSFTGTLISTDTQYF. CDR3 DNA sequence: TGTGCCAGCTCGTTCACCGGGACCCTCATCAGCACAGATACGCAGTATTTT.

The rearrangement uses TRBV7-2 and TRBJ2-5; 8 bases align to TRBD1. The J segment lost 4 bases and the V segment lost 4 bases, leaving 8 bases of the junction unmatched. Germline V gives CDR1 SGHTA, CDR2 FQGNSA. The CDR3 spans 15 residues. In nucleotides, the CDR3 is TGTGCCAGCAGCTACCGGACAGGGTATCGAGAGACCCAGTACTTC. This encodes CASSYRTGYRETQYF. The full variable domain, with the rest looked up from reference TRBV7-2 and TRBJ2-5, is GAGVSQSPSNKVTEKGKDVELRCDPISGHTALYWYRQSLGQGLEFLIYFQGNSAPDKSGLPSDRFSAERTGGSVSTLTIQRTQQEDSAVYLCASSYRTGYRETQYFGPGTRLLVL.

V is TRBV9 and J is TRBJ2-7; the match to TRBD2 covers 15 bases. This CDR3 region has 16 residues. In germline, CDR1 is SGDLS, CDR2 YYNGEE. Unmatched junction bases numbered 5, after V lost 3 bases and J lost 4 bases. CDR3 sequence (DNA): TGTGCCAGCAGCGCAGCGGGACTAGCGGGAGGTTACGAGCAGTACTTC. It encodes CASSAAGLAGGYEQYF.

The chain carries TRBV15 and TRBJ1-2, with D perhaps matching TRBD1 (5 bases). Germline CDR1 LNHNV, CDR2 YYDKDF (reference sequence). The CDR3 loop spans 16 amino acids. Trimming removed 0 bases at V and 4 bases at J, with 15 bases between. DNA of the CDR3: TGTGCCACCAGCAGAGATCCGGCAGGGTTAGGCTATGGCTACACCTTC. Its translation is CATSRDPAGLGYGYTF.

This chain links TRBV2 with TRBJ2-5, with D perhaps matching TRBD1 or TRBD2 (6 bases each). The CDR3 has 12 residues. The germline V and J ends were trimmed by 3 bases and 7 bases, with 9 bases remaining between them. Per the germline V gene, CDR1 is SNHLY and CDR2 is FYNNEI. CDR3 DNA: TGTGCCAGCAGTGACAGGGGAGGGACCCAGTACTTC. It yields the protein CASSDRGGTQYF. The whole variable domain, remainder taken from reference TRBV2 and TRBJ2-5, is EPEVTQTPSHQVTQMGQEVILRCVPISNHLYFYWYRQILGQKVEFLVSFYNNEISEKSEIFDDQFSVERPDGSNFTLKIRSTKLEDSAMYFCASSDRGGTQYFGPGTRLLVL.

The chain has TRBV25-1 and TRBJ2-7; 10 nucleotides line up with TRBD2. The CDR3 is 14 residues long. CDR1 is MGHDK, CDR2 SYGVNS, per germline. V was pared by 4 bases and J by 6 bases, with 6 bases of the junction left unmatched. The CDR3 region has the DNA TGTGCCAGCAGTGCCAGCGGGGGGGGTGGCGAGCAGTACTTC. Its translation: CASSASGGGGEQYF.

In this sample, this clone turned up a few times. J is TRBJ2-2 and V is TRBV7-2, with no clear D. Germline CDR1 SGHTA, CDR2 FQGNSA. V was cut by 3 bases and J by 0 bases, with 5 bases left in between. This CDR3 is 14 amino acids long. The CDR3 coding sequence is TGTGCCAGCAGCTTTCCAACGAACACCGGGGAGCTGTTTTTT. Translation: CASSFPTNTGELFF.

The V gene is TRBV10-2, the J gene TRBJ2-3; D call uncertain. This CDR3 is 15 amino acids long. From germline, CDR1 is WSHSY and CDR2 SAAADI. The V end lost 6 bases, the J end lost 0 bases, and 13 bases lay between the germline ends. For the CDR3, the DNA is TGCGCCAGCAGACTGACAAGTACTAGCACAGATACGCAGTATTTT. Translating it yields CASRLTSTSTDTQYF.

This clone came up a few times. The identical CDR3 is also encoded by other nucleotide sequences in the sample. Here the CDR3 reads CASSPGVSSYNEQFF. The CDR3 nucleotides are TGTGCCAGCTCACCAGGCGTTAGCTCCTACAATGAGCAGTTCTTC. The gene calls are TRBV18 and TRBJ2-1; no clear D gene. Per germline, CDR1 KGHSH and CDR2 LQKENI. V was trimmed by 2 bases and J by 0 bases, leaving 8 bases between them. The CDR3 totals 15 residues.